The following is a T cell receptor (beta chain) sequence with its context. Its antigen is as yet unknown. Time point here: peripheral blood 6 weeks after treatment start. This specimen belongs to a study of PD-L1 blockade in urothelial cancer. Study-wide context: Analyses used blood from 3 weeks (second dose) and 6 weeks after treatment start.

Overall study results and limits: Durable benefit was linked to greater 3-week expansion of tumor-associated blood clones.

Sequencing used immunoSEQ multiplex PCR; TCRdb keeps in-frame clones, though not all of them. This sample has approximately 50,000 clones, with around 89% found just once. The V end was cut by 0 bases, the J end by 6 bases, with 15 bases between. CDR1 is LNHNV and CDR2 is YYDKDF in the germline V gene (reference sequence). This CDR3 is 15 amino acids long. This TCR was sampled from a man in his fifties or sixties with urothelial cancer. The V gene is TRBV15, the J gene TRBJ2-7; D might be TRBD2 (6 bases). The input for sequencing was PBMCs, taken around atezolizumab (anti-PD-L1) treatment. The DNA of the CDR3 is TGTGCCACCAGCAGAGAGACGGGGGAGGAGGGCGAGCAGTACTTC. This encodes CATSRETGEEGEQYF.